The rows below give T cell receptor beta chains drawn from one sample of a study of blood T cell repertoires in COVID-19. The data were produced by immunoSEQ multiplex PCR, yet TCRdb's version contains in-frame clones alone and is incomplete. The data show 240,000 or so clones, about 80% seen once. Specimen: peripheral blood. All receptors derive from a woman of 80 years or more with acute or convalescent COVID-19. Both conserved end residues are part of each CDR3. The D gene is left open where the match is weak. Clone size, where shown, is once, few, many, or a class for clones that have expanded.

d_call	v_call	j_call	clone_size	cdr3_nt	cdr3_aa
-	TRBV2	TRBJ1-4	-	TGTGCCAGCAGTAGCTTTGGGGGGATTGAAAAACTGTTTTTT	CASSSFGGIEKLFF
-	TRBV7-9	TRBJ2-2	-	TGTGCCAGCAGCTTTATTGGCGGGAACACCGGGGAGCTGTTTTTT	CASSFIGGNTGELFF
-	TRBV6-2/TRBV6-3	TRBJ2-2	-	TGTGCCAGCAGTTACTATAGGCCAGGACTCTCCACCGGGGAGCTGTTTTTT	CASSYYRPGLSTGELFF
TRBD1	TRBV3-1/TRBV3-2	TRBJ2-5	-	TGTGCCAGCAGCCCTACCCACGACAGGGGGCTAAGGGAGACCCAGTACTTC	CASSPTHDRGLRETQYF
-	TRBV28	TRBJ1-6	-	TGTGCCAGCAGCTACGACAGGACCTCACCCCTCCACTTT	CASSYDRTSPLHF
-	TRBV12-3/TRBV12-4	TRBJ1-6	few	TGTGCCAGCAGTTTCAGATCAGAATCACCCCTCCACTTT	CASSFRSESPLHF
-	TRBV6-5	TRBJ1-1	-	TGTGCCAGTAAGATGACAGGGAACACTGAAGCTTTCTTT	CASKMTGNTEAFF
-	TRBV6-2/TRBV6-3	TRBJ2-7	-	TGTGCCAGCAGTTCCCCCGGGATTTACGCACGGGAGCAGTACTTC	CASSSPGIYAREQYF
TRBD2	TRBV10-1	TRBJ2-1	-	TGCGCCAGCAGCGACGGACTAGCGGGAGTGTTCTTC	CASSDGLAGVFF
-	TRBV6-7	TRBJ2-1	-	TGTGCCAGCAGTACAGGGTATGGGCAGTTCTTC	CASSTGYGQFF
TRBD1	TRBV9	TRBJ1-5	-	TGTGCCAGCAGCGCTGGGACAGTCAGTAATCAGCCCCAGCATTTT	CASSAGTVSNQPQHF
TRBD2	TRBV7-2	TRBJ2-1	-	TGTGCCAGCAGCTTAGTTCCGCGGGGGGGCTCCTACAATGAGCAGTTCTTC	CASSLVPRGGSYNEQFF
TRBD1	TRBV18	TRBJ1-1	once	TGTGCCAGCTCTCGAACACAGGGGTTGCGCGACACTGAAGCTTTCTTT	CASSRTQGLRDTEAFF
-	TRBV6-5	TRBJ2-4	-	TGTGCCAGCACAGGGAACATTCAGTACTTC	CASTGNIQYF
-	TRBV4-1	TRBJ1-6	few	TGCGCCAGCAGCCAAGATTCCGGGTACCATAATTCACCCCTCCACTTT	CASSQDSGYHNSPLHF
TRBD2	TRBV7-2	TRBJ2-3	once	TGTGCCAGCAGCACCGGACTAGCGGGGGAGGCAGATACGCAGTATTTT	CASSTGLAGEADTQYF
-	TRBV19	TRBJ1-1	-	TGTGCCAGTAGTCCGCGGGCGGCGGGGAGGACTGAAGCTTTCTTT	CASSPRAAGRTEAFF
TRBD1	TRBV27	TRBJ2-1	-	TGTGCCAGCAGTTTATTGGGGACAGGTAGCAATGAGCAGTTCTTC	CASSLLGTGSNEQFF
-	TRBV5-5	TRBJ1-2	-	TGTGCCAGCAGCCTCGGACCCGGACTGGGAAGTACTGGCTACACCTTC	CASSLGPGLGSTGYTF
-	TRBV3-1/TRBV3-2	TRBJ1-4	-	TGTGCCAGCAGCCAAGAGACCCCGACAGGCCAAACAAACCTTAATGAAAAACTGTTTTTT	CASSQETPTGQTNLNEKLFF
TRBD2	TRBV27	TRBJ2-3	-	TGTGCCAGCAGGCGGGGGAGCACAGATACGCAGTATTTT	CASRRGSTDTQYF
-	TRBV18	TRBJ1-6	-	TGTGCCAGCTCACCACAAACAGCAAATTCACCCCTCCACTTT	CASSPQTANSPLHF